This T cell receptor (beta chain) was obtained from a study of shared clonotypes between healthy human individuals. Study results and limitations: The study's rarefaction showed incomplete sorted-subset sequencing despite large depth. A reduction in generation probabilities was seen for non-shared clonotypes relative to those shared by all four donors.

The data were produced by immunoSEQ multiplex PCR, yet TCRdb's version contains in-frame clones alone and is incomplete. The sample has millions of clones; 90% to 95% are singletons. To note about this clone: Its antigen is still unknown.

Germline lookup yields CDR1 SNHLY and CDR2 FYNNEI. The CDR3 sequence is 13 residues long. V lost 7 bases and J 7 bases, leaving 13 bases between the germline ends. All donors qualified as healthy HIV-negative adults and had experienced no recent acute infections or vaccinations. The donors, all of them Caucasian adults, lived in Nashville, Tennessee. This clonotype was obtained from a man between 18 and 29 years old in good health. This sequence joins TRBV2 and TRBJ2-2, with D unresolved. Sequenced sample: naive CD4+ T cells sorted from blood. The subset is: CD45RA+ positively selected. The CDR3 DNA reads as TGTGCCAGCACTGGTCCGACGAACGGGGAGCTGTTTTTT. This sequence encodes CASTGPTNGELFF.